Listed below are T cell receptor beta chains from one sample, sequenced in a study of T-cell memory formation after mild COVID-19. From the 5' RACE reads, TCRdb called clonotypes with MiXCR, one entry per CDR3 protein. The table lists about 620,000 distinct CDR3 sequences, 15% to 20% of them singletons. The specimen sequenced was PBMCs or a T cell subset sorted from them (not recorded which). Source of these receptors: an adult woman who had mild COVID-19 (a few samples of this study predate the infection). Cell type and time point are not known. Each CDR3 is given with its conserved first and last residue.

CDR3	V	J
CASTSRLAETQYF	TRBV6-2/TRBV6-3	TRBJ2-5
CASSIRDRANNQPQHF	TRBV5-6	TRBJ1-5
CASSVGGGTGELFF	TRBV9	TRBJ2-2
CAWSSTSGPFF	TRBV30	TRBJ2-1
CASSPSGGPNYGYTF	TRBV7-8	TRBJ1-2
CASSPPAVYEQYF	TRBV7-2	TRBJ2-7
CASSLEGAVNSPLHF	TRBV7-3	TRBJ1-6
CASSTWTGDTEAFF	TRBV19	TRBJ1-1
CASTQEQGKRYEQYF	TRBV6-5	TRBJ2-7
CASSYGDGMGEQYF	TRBV12-3/TRBV12-4	TRBJ2-7
CASSQDIAGGSYNEQFF	TRBV4-3	TRBJ2-1
CATNRGPYNEQFF	TRBV24-1	TRBJ2-1
CASSRYTGGDYGYTF	TRBV18	TRBJ1-2
CASSLDPGAGQTQYF	TRBV9	TRBJ2-5
CASGPQDRETEAFF	TRBV12-5	TRBJ1-1
CASSPPVKGRLFF	TRBV9	TRBJ1-4
CASSYLPGHLNTGELFF	TRBV19	TRBJ2-2
CASSLWGLRSSPLHF	TRBV7-9	TRBJ1-6
CASSSTSGRAGNEQFF	TRBV6-5	TRBJ2-1
CASSGQLRYEQYF	TRBV7-2	TRBJ2-7
CASSLVRTSGTDTQYF	TRBV5-1	TRBJ2-3
CSARDSTKMDLGGYTF	TRBV20-1	TRBJ1-2
CASSLERHYNEQFF	TRBV12-3/TRBV12-4	TRBJ2-1
CASSAGTDSSYEQYF	TRBV7-7	TRBJ2-7
CSAVQRLTDTQYF	TRBV20-1	TRBJ2-3
CSARELAGPSYEQYF	TRBV20-1	TRBJ2-7
CASSPGDRGEDEQYF	TRBV5-1	TRBJ2-7
CASSYDRGYGYTF	TRBV7-2	TRBJ1-2
CSARVTGLNTEAFF	TRBV20-1	TRBJ1-1
CASSPSGRGAPNF	TRBV18	TRBJ2-5
CASSRSVSSYNEQFF	TRBV7-8	TRBJ2-1
CASTRSGQGLYEQYF	TRBV6-1	TRBJ2-7
CASGQGMSNQPQHF	TRBV10-2	TRBJ1-5
CSASRGHGNEKLFF	TRBV20-1	TRBJ1-4
CASSLTRDPRGEQFF	TRBV7-3	TRBJ2-1
CASSYHSRGTDTQYF	TRBV12-3/TRBV12-4	TRBJ2-3
CASTPAPGRSTDTQYF	TRBV28	TRBJ2-3
CASSRTNEQFF	TRBV7-6	TRBJ2-1
CSAGPEGDYGYTF	TRBV29-1	TRBJ1-2
CASSLIYLTGTGSYEQYF	TRBV12-3/TRBV12-4	TRBJ2-7
CASSFAGTVTYNEQFF	TRBV7-9	TRBJ2-1
CAWSDSSEAFF	TRBV30	TRBJ1-1